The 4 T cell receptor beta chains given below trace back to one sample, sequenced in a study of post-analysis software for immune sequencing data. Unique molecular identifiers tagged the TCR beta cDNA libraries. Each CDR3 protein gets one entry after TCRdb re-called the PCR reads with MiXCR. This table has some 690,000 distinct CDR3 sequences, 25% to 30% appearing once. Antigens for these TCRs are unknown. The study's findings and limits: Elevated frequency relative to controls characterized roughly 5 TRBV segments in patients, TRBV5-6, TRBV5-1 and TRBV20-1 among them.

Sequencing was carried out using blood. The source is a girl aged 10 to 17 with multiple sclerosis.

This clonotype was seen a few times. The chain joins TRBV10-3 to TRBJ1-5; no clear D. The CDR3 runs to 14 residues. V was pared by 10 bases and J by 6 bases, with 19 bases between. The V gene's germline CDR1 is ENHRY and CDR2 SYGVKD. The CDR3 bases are TGTGCCACCGCGCCCGCAGAACCAGGTCAGCCCCAGCATTTT. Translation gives CATAPAEPGQPQHF.

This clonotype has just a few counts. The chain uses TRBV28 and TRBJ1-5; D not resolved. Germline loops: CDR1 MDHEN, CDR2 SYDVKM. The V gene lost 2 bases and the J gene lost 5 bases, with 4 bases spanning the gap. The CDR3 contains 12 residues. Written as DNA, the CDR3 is TGTGCCAGCAGTTTAGCCCATCAGCCCCAGCATTTT. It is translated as CASSLAHQPQHF.

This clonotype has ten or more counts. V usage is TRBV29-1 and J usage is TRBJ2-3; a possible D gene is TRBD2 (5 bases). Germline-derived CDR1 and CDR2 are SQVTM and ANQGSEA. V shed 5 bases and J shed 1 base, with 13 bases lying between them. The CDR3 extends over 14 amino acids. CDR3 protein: CSVMSGSRTDTQYF. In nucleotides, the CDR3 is TGCAGCGTTATGAGCGGAAGTCGCACAGATACGCAGTATTTT.

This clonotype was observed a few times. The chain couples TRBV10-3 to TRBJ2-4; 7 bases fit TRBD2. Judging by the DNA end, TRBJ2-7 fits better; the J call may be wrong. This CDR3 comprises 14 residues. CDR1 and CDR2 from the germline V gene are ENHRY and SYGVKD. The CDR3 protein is CAISFQRDRGEQYF. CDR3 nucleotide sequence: TGTGCCATCAGTTTCCAGCGGGATCGGGGCGAGCAGTACTTC.